This entry lists 32 T cell receptor beta chains sequenced from one sample in a study of metastatic and nonmetastatic thyroid tumors. Through MiXCR, TCRdb re-clonotyped the PCR reads. The data show about 4,300 clones, with 30% to 40% seen just once and approximately 19% held by the top ten. Thyroid surgery took place with no prior treatment in any patient. Sequences were obtained from adjacent normal tissue. All receptors come from a female donor with papillary thyroid cancer or a benign thyroid nodule (not recorded which). Some clones in this sample may be carry-over from other donors' samples.

The sample holds one count of this clone. The J gene is TRBJ1-6, the V gene TRBV11-2, with TRBD1 as a possible D gene (6 bases). V lost 8 bases and J lost 3, with 11 bases in between. This CDR3 has 14 amino acids. Per germline, CDR1 SGHAT and CDR2 FQNNGV. CDR3 amino acids: CASVGGGYNSPLHF. The DNA for the CDR3 is TGTGCCAGCGTAGGGGGTGGCTATAATTCACCCCTCCACTTT.

The gene calls are TRBV6-1 and TRBJ1-4, with a possible D match to TRBD1 (5 bases). V lost 4 bases to trimming and J lost 0 bases, with 15 bases between them. The CDR3 has 17 amino acids. Germline CDR1 and CDR2: MNHNS and SASEGT. The CDR3, as DNA: TGTGCCAGCAGTGTGGGGCCCGAGAGTGCAACTAATGAAAAACTGTTTTTT. This translates into CASSVGPESATNEKLFF.

As to this clone: A junction boundary mismatches the germline segment, possibly from a read error. This chain links TRBV11-3 with TRBJ1-1; D might be TRBD1 (6 bases). In germline, CDR1 is SGHNT, CDR2 YENEEA. This CDR3 has 14 residues. The CDR3 reads CASILAGGASESFF. For the CDR3, the DNA is TGTGCCAGCATCTTAGCGGGGGGCGCGTCTGAATCTTTCTTT.

Judged by abundance, this clone is medium-sized. V is TRBV10-2 and J is TRBJ2-3; 7 bases are shared with TRBD2. This CDR3 has 15 amino acids. The junction had 6 bases not matched to a gene; V was cut back by 0 bases and J by 6 bases. Germline assignment: CDR1 WSHSY and CDR2 SAAADI. CDR3 residues: CASSESGAGVDTQYF. CDR3 sequence (DNA): TGCGCCAGCAGTGAGTCAGGGGCGGGAGTTGATACGCAGTATTTT.

This clone was detected a few times. The chain carries TRBV28 and TRBJ1-5; D perhaps matches TRBD1 (5 bases). Germline values: CDR1 MDHEN, CDR2 SYDVKM. The CDR3 is 12 residues long. V gave up 5 bases and J gave up 7 bases, with 9 bases separating them. Written as DNA, the CDR3 is TGTGCCAGCAGTGGGGGTGGGCAGCCCCAGCATTTT. This encodes CASSGGGQPQHF.

J is TRBJ1-6 and V is TRBV20-1, with D unresolved. The CDR3 is made up of 18 amino acids. Germline V lookup: CDR1 DFQATT, CDR2 SNEGSKA (reference sequence). Trimming took 6 bases from V and 0 from J, leaving 21 bases between them. CDR3 loop: CSAPDPRPQSSYNSPLHF. CDR3 DNA: TGCAGTGCACCAGACCCCCGGCCTCAGAGCTCCTATAATTCACCCCTCCACTTT.

By share, this clone ranks as medium-sized. The chain links TRBV7-9 to TRBJ1-1, with TRBD1 as a possible D gene (6 bases). Trimming took 6 bases from V and 1 from J, leaving 15 bases between them. Germline V CDR1 and CDR2: SEHNR, FQNEAQ (reference sequence). The CDR3 is 15 residues long. In DNA form, the CDR3 reads TGTGCCAGCAGGGGGGCAGGAATGGGGAACACTGAAGCTTTCTTT. It specifies CASRGAGMGNTEAFF.

Turning to this clone: The same CDR3 is also encoded by other DNA sequences in this sample. This rearrangement joins TRBV27 to TRBJ2-3; D is ambiguous. The CDR3 contains 11 residues. The germline V gene encodes CDR1 MNHEY and CDR2 SMNVEV (reference sequence). V was shortened by 5 bases and J by 9 bases, with 9 bases between the two germline ends. CDR3 sequence (DNA): TGTGCCAGCAGTCTCGGTGACACGCAGTATTTT. It is translated as CASSLGDTQYF.

As concerns this clone: This is likely a read error, given that the CDR3 carries no conserved phenylalanine or tryptophan at its end. The limits of the CDR3 on the DNA are not certain, so only TCRdb's listed CDR3 is given. The rearrangement links TRBV6-1 to TRBJ1-2. In germline, CDR1 is MNHNS, CDR2 SASEGT. The CDR3 has 10 amino acids, counting both end residues. The CDR3: CASREDGNTV.

This clone came up a few times. The chain is built from TRBV12-3 or TRBV12-4 and TRBJ2-6; 11 bases are shared with TRBD2. The CDR3 consists of 17 residues. With 8 bases clipped from V and 0 bases from J, the junction kept 6 bases outside the gene matches. The CDR3 DNA sequence: TGTGCCAGCGGGGGACTAGCGGTGAGCTCTGGGGCCAACGTCCTGACTTTC. Translating gives CASGGLAVSSGANVLTF.

This clone was observed a few times. V usage is TRBV6-1 and J usage is TRBJ2-1; 8 bases map to TRBD2. Looked up from germline, CDR1 is MNHNS and CDR2 is SASEGT. Germline trimming cut 5 bases from V and 9 bases from J; bases unmatched to any gene: 12. The CDR3 contains 15 residues. This CDR3 reads CASSPFARTSSEQFF. In nucleotides, the CDR3 is TGTGCCAGCAGTCCTTTCGCGAGGACTAGCAGTGAGCAGTTCTTC.

This sequence joins TRBV7-6 and TRBJ2-7; D is possibly TRBD1 (5 bases). Germline CDR1 SGHVS, CDR2 FNYEAQ. The ends were cut back, 5 bases at V and 5 bases at J, with 16 bases in the middle. The CDR3 sequence is 14 residues long. The CDR3 spells CASSLQLWGDEQYF. CDR3 coding DNA: TGTGCCAGCAGCCTGCAACTCTGGGGCGACGAGCAGTACTTC.

This clone has only a few counts. The V and J genes are TRBV9 and TRBJ2-2; D perhaps matches TRBD2 (5 bases). Trimming took off 2 bases at V and 3 bases at J, with 5 bases between the two ends. This CDR3 spans 13 amino acids. CDR1 and CDR2 from the germline V gene are SGDLS and YYNGEE. Here the CDR3 DNA reads TGTGCCAGCAGCGTTAGCGACACCGGGGAGCTGTTTTTT. Its translation is CASSVSDTGELFF.

This clone has a handful of counts. J is TRBJ2-2 and V is TRBV12-3 or TRBV12-4; 7 positions match TRBD2. V lost 2 bases to trimming and J lost 1 base; unmatched junction nucleotides: 7. The CDR3 runs to 17 residues. This CDR3 is CASSLNGASGNTGELFF. CDR3 nucleotides: TGTGCCAGCAGTTTAAATGGTGCTAGCGGGAACACCGGGGAGCTGTTTTTT.

This clone was counted a few times. One junction end does not reproduce the germline sequence, and a read error may be involved. CDR3 DNA: TGTGCAAGCACTACTCGCGGCGCCATGGCCGGGGAGCTGTTTTTT. It codes for CASTTRGAMAGELFF. The V call is TRBV6-5, the J call TRBJ2-2; D gene ambiguous. The CDR3 sequence is 15 residues long. Per the germline V gene, CDR1 is MNHEY and CDR2 is SVGAGI.

This clone occurred once. CDR3 bases: TGCAGTGCAAGGGGCCAGCGCGGGACACAGTACTTC. This gives the protein CSARGQRGTQYF. The chain has TRBV20-1 and TRBJ2-5; D is possibly TRBD1 or TRBD2 (6 bases each). This CDR3 has 12 residues. With 6 bases removed from V and 11 bases from J, the gap between germline ends came to 19 bases. Germline V gives CDR1 DFQATT, CDR2 SNEGSKA (reference sequence).

The sample holds a few counts of this clone. The rearrangement joins TRBV27 to TRBJ1-6; D might be TRBD1 (5 bases). The CDR3 extends over 13 amino acids. Trimming took 6 bases from V and 5 from J, leaving 8 bases between them. The germline gives CDR1 MNHEY, CDR2 SMNVEV (reference sequence). The CDR3 DNA reads as TGTGCCAGCAGAATACAGGATAATTCACCCCTCCACTTT. It codes for CASRIQDNSPLHF.

V is TRBV11-2 and J is TRBJ2-7; 7 nucleotides agree with TRBD2. Germline V gene sequence: CDR1 SGHAT, CDR2 FQNNGV. The CDR3 consists of 16 residues. With 0 bases clipped from V and 0 bases from J, the junction kept 5 bases outside the gene matches. The CDR3, as DNA: TGTGCCAGCAGCTTAGATCGGGGCGGGAGCTCCTACGAGCAGTACTTC. Protein product: CASSLDRGGSSYEQYF.

The CDR3 coding sequence is TGTGCCAGCAGCCCTTCTGGGGCTAGCGGGAGTGAAGGTGAGCAGTTCTTC. This codes for CASSPSGASGSEGEQFF. The rearrangement uses TRBV9 and TRBJ2-1; 10 nucleotides match TRBD2. V shed 4 bases and J 9 bases; nucleotides not matched to a gene: 16. From germline, CDR1 is SGDLS and CDR2 YYNGEE. The CDR3 covers 17 residues.

V is TRBV30 and J is TRBJ1-6; D is ambiguous. This CDR3 is 16 amino acids long. Trimming pared 0 bases from V and 9 bases from J, leaving 18 bases between. The germline V gene encodes CDR1 GTSNPN and CDR2 SVGIG (reference sequence). This chain's CDR3 is CAWSVEVLRLRSPLHF. The CDR3, as DNA: TGTGCCTGGAGTGTAGAGGTGCTCAGGTTACGTTCACCCCTCCACTTT.

V and J are TRBV20-1 and TRBJ2-7; 8 nucleotides match TRBD2. CDR3 length: 16 residues. After removal of 0 bases from V and 3 bases from J, the junction contained 10 bases not matched to a gene. Germline values: CDR1 DFQATT, CDR2 SNEGSKA (reference sequence). The CDR3 region is CSAREGGASGFYEQYF. The CDR3 DNA is TGCAGTGCTAGAGAGGGCGGGGCTAGCGGGTTCTACGAGCAGTACTTC.

The genes are TRBV20-1 and TRBJ1-5; TRBD1 might be the D (5 bases). Germline values: CDR1 DFQATT, CDR2 SNEGSKA (reference sequence). The V gene lost 0 bases and the J gene lost 6 bases, with 15 bases spanning the gap. This CDR3 has 15 amino acids. The CDR3 DNA is TGCAGTGCTAGAGATAGGCAGGGAGGCGGTCAGCCCCAGCATTTT. Its protein is CSARDRQGGGQPQHF.

This clone was seen only a few times. The V and J genes are TRBV5-1 and TRBJ2-7; tentative D call: TRBD2 (6 bases). In germline, CDR1 is SGHRS, CDR2 YFSETQ. The CDR3 has 15 amino acids. V dropped 4 bases and J dropped 1 base, with 15 bases sitting between them. In nucleotides, the CDR3 is TGCGCCAGCAGCGAGGCCGGGGGTTTTTCCTACGAGCAGTACTTC. Amino acid sequence: CASSEAGGFSYEQYF.

The rearrangement links TRBV5-1 to TRBJ1-2, with 9 bases fitting TRBD1. This CDR3 comprises 15 residues. The V and J ends lost 4 bases and 8 bases, in that order; junction bases with no gene match: 12. Germline CDR1 reads SGHRS; CDR2 reads YFSETQ. CDR3 in DNA: TGCGCCAGCAGCGACGGGGACAGGGAGGTTGAGGGCTACACCTTC. It yields the protein CASSDGDREVEGYTF.

This clone was observed a few times. The chain has TRBV6-2 or TRBV6-3 and TRBJ2-4; no clear D gene. Germline values: CDR1 MNHEY, CDR2 SVGEGT. Between the trimmed V and J ends, which lost 7 bases and 6 bases, there was a span of 16 bases. The CDR3 runs to 14 residues. The CDR3 is CASKRAGSVNIQYF. For the CDR3, the DNA is TGTGCCAGCAAGAGAGCCGGTTCGGTAAACATTCAGTACTTC.

This clone was counted a few times. The chain carries TRBV28 and TRBJ1-2; 7 nucleotides match TRBD1. This CDR3 is 15 amino acids long. Germline V CDR1 and CDR2: MDHEN, SYDVKM. V lost 3 bases to trimming and J lost 4 bases; unmatched junction nucleotides: 8. CDR3 sequence reads: CASSLAGQKVYGYTF. The DNA of the CDR3 is TGTGCCAGCAGTTTGGCGGGACAGAAGGTCTATGGCTACACCTTC.

This clone was seen a single time. This sequence joins TRBV18 and TRBJ2-6, with D perhaps TRBD1 (5 bases). The CDR3 spans 13 residues. Trimming removed 3 bases at V and 13 bases at J, with 13 bases between. Germline V CDR1 and CDR2: KGHSH, LQKENI. CDR3 region: CASSPGHEQVLTF. Written as DNA, the CDR3 is TGTGCCAGCTCACCTGGACACGAGCAAGTCCTGACTTTC.

The gene calls are TRBV6-4 and TRBJ2-1; D may be TRBD2 (5 bases). V was shortened by 0 bases and J by 9 bases, with 9 bases between the two germline ends. There are 13 residues in the CDR3. CDR1 is MRHNA and CDR2 is SNTAGT in the germline V gene. In DNA form, the CDR3 reads TGTGCCAGCAGTGACTCGATCAGCGGTGAGCAGTTCTTC. Amino acids: CASSDSISGEQFF.

The genes are TRBV6-1 and TRBJ2-1; D is possibly TRBD2 (6 bases). CDR3 size: 14 residues. Between the trimmed V and J ends, which lost 8 bases and 6 bases, there was a span of 17 bases. The germline CDR1 and CDR2 sequences are MNHNS and SASEGT. Written as DNA, the CDR3 is TGTGCCAGCCGCGGGGACCCTGGCGGCAATGAGCAGTTCTTC. It is translated as CASRGDPGGNEQFF.

Within the sample, this clone is medium-sized. The V and J genes are TRBV5-4 and TRBJ2-6, with TRBD2 as a possible D gene (6 bases). The ends were cut back, 1 base at V and 1 base at J, with 9 bases in the middle. The CDR3 runs to 16 residues. Germline loops: CDR1 SGHNT, CDR2 YYREEE (reference sequence). The CDR3: CASSLTEGSGANVLTF. As DNA, the CDR3 is TGTGCCAGCAGCTTGACGGAGGGGTCTGGGGCCAACGTCCTGACTTTC.

The chain couples TRBV20-1 to TRBJ2-1; TRBD2 matches 7 bases. Germline V lookup: CDR1 DFQATT, CDR2 SNEGSKA (reference sequence). The CDR3 runs to 15 residues. V was pared by 2 bases and J by 4 bases, with 8 bases of the junction left unmatched. The CDR3 bases are TGCAGTGCTAGAAAGGGCCTAGCGGTTTACAATGAGCAGTTCTTC. This sequence encodes CSARKGLAVYNEQFF.

The rearrangement uses TRBV20-1 and TRBJ2-7, with D possibly called TRBD1 or TRBD2 (5 bases each). V lost 5 bases, J lost 3 bases, and 20 bases lay in between. From germline, CDR1 is DFQATT and CDR2 SNEGSKA (reference sequence). The CDR3 is 15 residues long. CDR3 protein: CSAAPRGGRRYEQYF. CDR3 bases: TGCAGTGCTGCTCCTCGGGGCGGGCGGCGCTACGAGCAGTACTTC.